This passage covers 2 T cell receptor beta chains from one sample sequenced in a study of T cell repertoires in cytomegalovirus infection. MiXCR was run by TCRdb on the reads, yielding one entry per CDR3 protein. This sample has some 320,000 distinct CDR3 sequences, with about 27% found just once. These receptors lack a known antigen. The sample was cultured PBMCs, taken from culture after CMV antigen stimulation. Receptors were obtained from a human donor in good health (CMV status not recorded). Some clones in this sample may be carry-over from other donors' samples.

The V and J genes are TRBV7-2 and TRBJ2-3; D might be TRBD2 (6 bases). The germline V and J ends were trimmed by 0 bases and 1 base, with 8 bases remaining between them. The germline gives CDR1 SGHTA, CDR2 FQGNSA. This CDR3 has 15 residues. The CDR3 DNA follows: TGTGCCAGCAGCTTAGCGGGACTTGGCACAGATACGCAGTATTTT. Translated: CASSLAGLGTDTQYF.

The chain employs TRBV28 and TRBJ1-1; possibly TRBD1 for D (6 bases). Trimming took off 6 bases at V and 5 bases at J, with 16 bases between the two ends. The CDR3 totals 14 residues. Germline V gene data show CDR1 as MDHEN and CDR2 as SYDVKM. The CDR3 spells CASSSGTGLTEAFF. The CDR3 nucleotides read TGTGCCAGCAGCTCTGGCACAGGGTTGACTGAAGCTTTCTTT.